The 32 T cell receptor beta chains below were found in one sample sequenced in a study of blood T cell repertoires in COVID-19. The protocol was immunoSEQ multiplex PCR, while the TCRdb copy is restricted to in-frame clones and leaves out a portion. This table has around 130,000 clones, approximately 82% appearing once. The specimen was peripheral blood. These receptors came from a man in his forties or fifties with active or convalescent COVID-19.

The chain employs TRBV7-2 and TRBJ2-1; 8 positions agree with TRBD2. Germline V CDR1 and CDR2: SGHTA, FQGNSA. This CDR3 spans 17 amino acids. The J segment lost 7 bases and the V segment lost 5 bases, leaving 16 bases of the junction unmatched. The CDR3 is CASSLHLGLAGRNEQFF. The CDR3 coding sequence is TGTGCCAGCAGCCTCCACCTGGGGCTAGCGGGCAGGAATGAGCAGTTCTTC. The full variable domain, in which reference TRBV7-2 and TRBJ2-1 provide the parts outside the CDR3, is GAGVSQSPSNKVTEKGKDVELRCDPISGHTALYWYRQSLGQGLEFLIYFQGNSAPDKSGLPSDRFSAERTGGSVSTLTIQRTQQEDSAVYLCASSLHLGLAGRNEQFFGPGTRLTVL.

The rearrangement uses TRBV9 and TRBJ2-1; TRBD1 is a possible D gene (6 bases). The germline V gene has CDR1 SGDLS and CDR2 YYNGEE. The V end was cut by 4 bases, the J end by 7 bases, with 18 bases between. This CDR3 region has 15 residues. CDR3 residues: CASSPDRVTGNEQFF. CDR3 DNA: TGTGCCAGCAGCCCCGACCGAGTAACAGGGAATGAGCAGTTCTTC.

This chain uses TRBV25-1 with TRBJ2-7, with a weak D call TRBD1 (6 bases). Germline CDR1 and CDR2: MGHDK and SYGVNS. V dropped 8 bases and J dropped 6 bases, with 23 bases sitting between them. This CDR3 is built from 15 residues. The chain's CDR3 is CASAQARQAPIEQYF. CDR3 DNA sequence: TGTGCCAGCGCTCAAGCCCGACAGGCTCCCATCGAGCAGTACTTC.

This clone was detected only once. This chain uses TRBV6-6 with TRBJ1-1; D is uncertain. This CDR3 has 14 residues. Between the trimmed V and J ends, which lost 2 bases and 1 base, there was a span of 8 bases. The germline V gene has CDR1 MNHNY and CDR2 SVGAGI (reference sequence). The CDR3 DNA reads as TGTGCCAGCAGTTACGATTACAAGAACACTGAAGCTTTCTTT. Its protein is CASSYDYKNTEAFF.

This clone occurred a few times. The chain uses TRBV2 and TRBJ1-1, with 8 bases lining up with TRBD1. The ends lost 5 bases at V and 13 bases at J; junction bases unmatched: 6. From germline, CDR1 is SNHLY and CDR2 FYNNEI. The CDR3 is 11 residues long. Written as DNA, the CDR3 is TGTGCCAGCAGTTCCAGGGGGCCCGGTTTCTTT. This gives the protein CASSSRGPGFF.

The gene calls are TRBV5-1 and TRBJ2-3; a weak D match, TRBD1 (5 bases). CDR3 length: 15 amino acids. With 6 bases removed from V and 2 bases from J, the gap between germline ends came to 16 bases. CDR1 is SGHRS, CDR2 YFSETQ, per germline. The chain's CDR3 is CASIDRHFTTDTQYF. The CDR3 nucleotides read TGCGCCAGCATTGACAGACATTTCACCACAGATACGCAGTATTTT.

The chain uses TRBV9 and TRBJ2-3, with 13 bases matching TRBD2. The germline V gene encodes CDR1 SGDLS and CDR2 YYNGEE. This CDR3 region has 18 residues. V gave up 5 bases and J gave up 1 base; unmatched junction bases: 10. CDR3 DNA sequence: TGTGCCAGCAGTCGAACTAGCGGGGGGGCACTTGGCACAGATACGCAGTATTTT. It encodes CASSRTSGGALGTDTQYF.

The rearrangement uses TRBV23-1 and TRBJ2-7; 7 nucleotides match TRBD1. TRBV23-1 is noted as an ORF with a role that remains uncertain. CDR3 length equals 16 residues. V gave up 6 bases and J gave up 5 bases; unmatched junction bases: 16. The CDR3 DNA follows: TGCGCCAGCAGCCCGCCGAACAGGGGAAACTACAACGAGCAGTACTTC. This gives the protein CASSPPNRGNYNEQYF.

The chain employs TRBV6-5 and TRBJ2-5, with 12 positions matching TRBD2. CDR1 MNHEY and CDR2 SVGAGI come from the germline V gene. The CDR3 has 16 amino acids. The J segment lost 5 bases and the V segment lost 0 bases, leaving 4 bases of the junction unmatched. The CDR3 DNA reads TGTGCCAGCAGTTACTCGCTAGCGGGGGGGCGGGAGACCCAGTACTTC. It is translated as CASSYSLAGGRETQYF.

This clone was observed a handful of times. This rearrangement joins TRBV7-9 to TRBJ1-4; 9 bases line up with TRBD1. Per germline, CDR1 SEHNR and CDR2 FQNEAQ (reference sequence). V was clipped by 2 bases and J by 5 bases; unmatched bases: 3. The CDR3 totals 15 residues. The CDR3 DNA follows: TGTGCCAGCAGCTTACAGGGACAGGGAAATGAAAAACTGTTTTTT. This encodes CASSLQGQGNEKLFF.

The chain combines TRBV21-1 with TRBJ2-5; TRBD2 reflects the table's D call only, with no check against the DNA. TRBV21-1 constitutes a pseudogene. The CDR3 totals 19 residues. The CDR3 reads CASSKYVTSGGRYQETQYF. The CDR3 DNA follows: TGTGCCAGCAGCAAATACGTGACTAGCGGGGGACGATACCAAGAGACCCAGTACTTC.

CDR3 bases: TGTGCCATCAGTGAGTCTGTAGCGGACCCTAGCTATGGCTACACCTTC. This translates into CAISESVADPSYGYTF. This rearrangement joins TRBV10-3 to TRBJ1-2, with D uncertain. V was shortened by 0 bases and J by 4 bases, with 15 bases between the two germline ends. Germline CDR1 reads ENHRY; CDR2 reads SYGVKD. This CDR3 has 16 residues.

This chain connects TRBV3-1 (or the pseudogene TRBV3-2) to TRBJ1-2; D call uncertain. The CDR3 is 14 residues long. Germline CDR1 and CDR2: LGHDT and YNNKEL (reference sequence). The germline V and J ends were trimmed by 1 base and 8 bases, with 14 bases remaining between them. For the CDR3, the DNA is TGTGCCAGCAGCCAAGGAGGTGTGCAAGGCGGCTACACCTTC. It is translated as CASSQGGVQGGYTF.

The rearrangement links TRBV6-6 to TRBJ1-1, with D perhaps matching TRBD1 (6 bases). Germline CDR1 and CDR2: MNHNY and SVGAGI (reference sequence). The CDR3 has 15 amino acids. With 5 bases removed from V and 0 bases from J, the gap between germline ends came to 13 bases. CDR3 bases: TGTGCCAGCAGTAACCGTCCAGGGGTGAACACTGAAGCTTTCTTT. Translated, it gives CASSNRPGVNTEAFF.

DNA of the CDR3: TGTGCCAAAGATAATATTAGCTGGAGAGCCAAAAACATTCAGTACTTC. Amino acid sequence: CAKDNISWRAKNIQYF. The rearrangement links TRBV7-3 to TRBJ2-4; D unclear. The germline CDR1 and CDR2 sequences are SGHTA and FQGTGA. CDR3 size: 16 residues. V lost 10 bases and J lost 0, with 19 bases in between.

The V call is TRBV30, the J call TRBJ2-5; possibly TRBD1 for D (5 bases). This CDR3 contains 14 residues. Germline V lookup: CDR1 GTSNPN, CDR2 SVGIG (reference sequence). Between the trimmed V and J ends, which lost 0 bases and 1 base, there was a span of 9 bases. The CDR3: CAWSVPGLQETQYF. CDR3 sequence (DNA): TGTGCCTGGAGTGTACCAGGGCTCCAAGAGACCCAGTACTTC.

The rearrangement links TRBV5-1 to TRBJ2-5; 11 bases are shared with TRBD2. The CDR3 is made up of 14 amino acids. The V and J ends lost 0 bases and 7 bases, in that order; junction bases with no gene match: 2. CDR1 and CDR2 from the germline V gene are SGHRS and YFSETQ. The CDR3 loop reads CASSLDSGGATQYF. The CDR3 DNA reads as TGCGCCAGCAGCTTGGATAGCGGGGGGGCGACCCAGTACTTC.

The chain couples TRBV30 to TRBJ2-7; TRBD1 might be the D (5 bases). V lost 1 base and J 2 bases, leaving 12 bases between the germline ends. Per the germline V gene, CDR1 is GTSNPN and CDR2 is SVGIG (reference sequence). The CDR3 runs to 14 residues. CDR3 region: CAWSDQGGTYEQYF. CDR3 DNA: TGTGCCTGGAGTGATCAGGGCGGTACCTACGAGCAGTACTTC.

A single count supports this clone. V and J are TRBV25-1 and TRBJ2-2, with D tentatively TRBD1 (6 bases). Germline loops: CDR1 MGHDK, CDR2 SYGVNS. The CDR3 runs to 12 residues. The V end lost 7 bases, the J end lost 6 bases, and 9 bases lay between the germline ends. CDR3 nucleotides: TGTGCCAGCACCCCAGGGGCCGGGGAGCTGTTTTTT. This gives the protein CASTPGAGELFF.

The chain carries TRBV19 and TRBJ1-6; perhaps TRBD1 as D (5 bases). This CDR3 comprises 16 residues. Trimming stripped 2 bases from V and 5 bases from J, with 13 bases between. CDR1 LNHDA and CDR2 SQIVND come from the germline V gene (reference sequence). The CDR3 loop reads CASSIQGLPHNSPLHF. CDR3 DNA: TGTGCCAGTAGTATACAGGGACTGCCCCATAATTCACCCCTCCACTTT.

The chain carries TRBV4-2 and TRBJ2-1, with 15 bases matching TRBD2. CDR3 length equals 16 residues. Germline V gene data show CDR1 as LGHNA and CDR2 as YNFKEQ. V shed 5 bases and J 6 bases; nucleotides not matched to a gene: 5. The CDR3 protein is CASSSRTSGGANEQFF. The CDR3, as DNA: TGTGCCAGCAGCTCCCGGACTAGCGGGGGGGCCAATGAGCAGTTCTTC.

The chain combines TRBV9 with TRBJ2-1; 10 positions agree with TRBD2. J lost 6 bases, V lost 4 bases, and 7 bases had no gene match. Germline V gene sequence: CDR1 SGDLS, CDR2 YYNGEE. This CDR3 has 15 amino acids. CDR3 bases: TGTGCCAGCAGCAAAGCGGGGGGGCCTGGCAATGAGCAGTTCTTC. Residues: CASSKAGGPGNEQFF.

V usage is TRBV27 and J usage is TRBJ1-5; D perhaps matches TRBD1 (6 bases). The germline gives CDR1 MNHEY, CDR2 SMNVEV (reference sequence). CDR3 length: 13 amino acids. Trimming left V 6 bases short and J 6 bases short, with 12 bases between. CDR3 loop: CASSRGRGQPQHF. DNA for the CDR3: TGTGCCAGCAGCAGGGGTCGCGGTCAGCCCCAGCATTTT.

The rearrangement links TRBV28 to TRBJ1-2; D remains unclear. Deletions cut 5 bases from V and 0 bases from J, with 4 bases between. CDR3 length: 12 residues. The germline V gene has CDR1 MDHEN and CDR2 SYDVKM. DNA of the CDR3: TGTGCCAGCAGTACTTCTAACTATGGCTACACCTTC. This gives the protein CASSTSNYGYTF.

The chain combines TRBV27 with TRBJ2-6, with D possibly matching TRBD1 (6 bases). The CDR3 runs 16 residues. Germline loops: CDR1 MNHEY, CDR2 SMNVEV (reference sequence). V gave up 3 bases and J gave up 1 base, with 10 bases separating them. The CDR3 DNA is TGTGCCAGCAGTTTCCGGACAGCTTCTGGGGCCAACGTCCTGACTTTC. As protein: CASSFRTASGANVLTF. The variable domain in full, completed from reference TRBV27 and TRBJ2-6, reads EAQVTQNPRYLITVTGKKLTVTCSQNMNHEYMSWYRQDPGLGLRQIYYSMNVEVTDKGDVPEGYKVSRKEKRNFPLILESPSPNQTSLYFCASSFRTASGANVLTFGAGSRLTVL.

This sequence joins TRBV7-3 and TRBJ2-1; a weak D match, TRBD2 (7 bases). Germline values: CDR1 SGHTA, CDR2 FQGTGA. The V end was cut by 11 bases, the J end by 10 bases, with 18 bases between. The CDR3 has 12 residues. CDR3 DNA: TGTGCCTCGTCCCCGGCGGGGGCCGAGCAGTTCTTC. Protein: CASSPAGAEQFF.

In DNA form, the CDR3 reads TGTGCCAGCAGCGTAGGAATGGAGGGAGGGTCACACTTCTATGGCTACACCTTC. It translates to CASSVGMEGGSHFYGYTF. The V gene is TRBV9, the J gene TRBJ1-2; D is undetermined. The CDR3 length is 18 residues. Germline V gene data show CDR1 as SGDLS and CDR2 as YYNGEE. The V gene lost 0 bases and the J gene lost 4 bases, with 22 bases spanning the gap.

CDR3 DNA sequence: TGTGCCAGCAGCTTGAGGCGGGTAGCACCGTACAATGAGCAGTTCTTC. Encoded protein: CASSLRRVAPYNEQFF. The chain carries TRBV5-6 and TRBJ2-1, with a possible D match to TRBD2 (5 bases). CDR1 and CDR2 from the germline V gene are SGHDT and YYEEEE. The ends were cut back, 1 base at V and 4 bases at J, with 15 bases in the middle. The CDR3 spans 16 residues.

The rearrangement joins TRBV12-3 or TRBV12-4 to TRBJ1-1; possibly TRBD1 for D (5 bases). The CDR3 runs 12 residues. V was pared by 8 bases and J by 8 bases, with 15 bases between. CDR3 coding DNA: TGTGCCAGCTGCAGTAAGGGGAGGGAAGCTTTCTTT. Its protein is CASCSKGREAFF.

This chain links TRBV7-2 with TRBJ2-3, with D perhaps matching TRBD2 (6 bases). CDR1 is SGHTA and CDR2 is FQGNSA in the germline V gene. Deletions cut 2 bases from V and 3 bases from J, with 12 bases between. The CDR3 sequence is 15 residues long. The CDR3 nucleotides read TGTGCCAGCAGCTTATCCCGTAGCGGTACAGATACGCAGTATTTT. Protein: CASSLSRSGTDTQYF.

The sample holds a few counts of this clone. The chain links TRBV2 to TRBJ2-3, with TRBD2 matching 9 bases. Trimming at V came to 7 bases and at J to 5 bases, leaving 7 bases not matched to a gene. The CDR3 totals 14 residues. The V gene's germline CDR1 is SNHLY and CDR2 FYNNEI. DNA of the CDR3: TGTGCCAGCATTAGAGCTAGCGGGGAAGATACGCAGTATTTT. Residues: CASIRASGEDTQYF.

This chain uses TRBV6-2 or TRBV6-3 with TRBJ1-1; maybe TRBD1 (6 bases). The CDR3 runs 16 residues. Germline CDR1 is MNHEY and CDR2 is SVGEGT. V lost 2 bases to trimming and J lost 3 bases, with 16 bases between them. CDR3 coding DNA: TGTGCCAGCAGTTACCCACAAAAGGGGGTGGACACTGAAGCTTTCTTT. Translating it yields CASSYPQKGVDTEAFF.